What follows are 8 T cell receptor beta chains derived from one specimen sequenced in a study of blood T cell repertoires in COVID-19. Clones were read by immunoSEQ multiplex PCR, and TCRdb kept only the in-frame ones, dropping some. The repertoire holds roughly 190,000 clones, with under 80% as singletons. The sequenced sample consisted of peripheral blood. The origin of the receptors is a woman aged 45-60 years with acute or convalescent COVID-19.

The chain uses TRBV19 and TRBJ1-1; D is unclear. The CDR3 spans 15 residues. Per germline, CDR1 LNHDA and CDR2 SQIVND (reference sequence). The ends were cut back, 5 bases at V and 0 bases at J, with 13 bases in the middle. The CDR3 loop reads CASSSSRRMNTEAFF. The CDR3 bases are TGTGCCAGTAGTTCCTCCAGGCGTATGAACACTGAAGCTTTCTTT.

The genes are TRBV2 and TRBJ2-7; 7 bases match TRBD1. The CDR3 totals 14 residues. The germline V gene encodes CDR1 SNHLY and CDR2 FYNNEI. The V and J ends lost 6 bases and 2 bases, in that order; junction bases with no gene match: 7. As DNA, the CDR3 is TGTGCCAGCAGCCCGGGACAGCCTCCCTACGAGCAGTACTTC. It is translated as CASSPGQPPYEQYF.

This clone was seen only once. V gene TRBV4-3 combines with J gene TRBJ2-1; D is ambiguous. V lost 0 bases and J 7 bases, leaving 10 bases between the germline ends. Germline CDR1 and CDR2: LGHNA and YSLEER. This CDR3 has 14 amino acids. CDR3 nucleotide sequence: TGCGCCAGCAGCCAAGATGTTCTAAATAATGAGCAGTTCTTC. Protein product: CASSQDVLNNEQFF.

J is TRBJ2-5 and V is TRBV19; a weak D match, TRBD1 (6 bases). Germline V CDR1 and CDR2: LNHDA, SQIVND (reference sequence). CDR3 size: 13 residues. V lost 5 bases, J lost 4 bases, and 11 bases lay in between. The CDR3 sequence is CASSVTGLETQYF. The CDR3 DNA is TGTGCCAGTAGTGTGACAGGCTTAGAGACCCAGTACTTC.

V is TRBV5-4 and J is TRBJ2-3; 8 bases match TRBD2. From germline, CDR1 is SGHNT and CDR2 YYREEE (reference sequence). The CDR3 consists of 16 residues. The J segment lost 1 base and the V segment lost 4 bases, leaving 8 bases of the junction unmatched. CDR3 sequence (DNA): TGTGCCAGCAGCACGCGTCCGGGAGGGCGCACAGATACGCAGTATTTT. This sequence encodes CASSTRPGGRTDTQYF.

About this clone itself: Sequence at one end of the junction differs from germline and may be a read error. This sequence joins TRBV7-9 and TRBJ2-1, with 8 bases aligning to TRBD2. Germline V gene data show CDR1 as SEHNR and CDR2 as FQNEAQ (reference sequence). CDR3 length: 14 amino acids. CDR3 in amino acids: CASSSGLANNEQFF. For the CDR3, the DNA is TGTGCCAGCAGCTCAGGACTAGCAAACAATGAACAGTTCTTC. The complete variable domain, with remaining parts taken from reference TRBV7-9 and TRBJ2-1, reads DTGVSQNPRHKITKRGQNVTFRCDPISEHNRLYWYRQTLGQGPEFLTYFQNEAQLEKSRLLSDRFSAERPKGSFSTLEIQRTEQGDSAMYLCASSSGLANNEQFFGPGTRLTVL.

The table lists this clone with a count of one. The sample has other DNA sequences that encode this CDR3 too. The chain recombines TRBV20-1 with TRBJ1-2; D might be TRBD1 (5 bases). The CDR3 covers 11 residues. Germline CDR1 is DFQATT and CDR2 is SNEGSKA (reference sequence). Trimming removed 5 bases from V and 4 bases from J, with 8 bases in between. CDR3 sequence: CSALDSYGYTF. CDR3 DNA sequence: TGCAGTGCTCTAGACAGCTATGGCTACACCTTC.

The chain carries TRBV7-9 and TRBJ2-5, with TRBD1 matching over 9 bases. Per the germline V gene, CDR1 is SEHNR and CDR2 is FQNEAQ (reference sequence). Trimming cost V 3 bases and J 7 bases; bases outside gene matches: 9. CDR3 length: 15 residues. CDR3 DNA sequence: TGTGCCAGCAGCTTGCTTTCGGGACAGGGCGGGACCCAGTACTTC. Translating it yields CASSLLSGQGGTQYF.